This T cell receptor (beta chain) was recovered during a study of cytomegalovirus exposure and HLA in healthy donors. Germline CDR1 MDHEN, CDR2 SYDVKM. The CDR3 has 15 residues. Trimming removed 5 bases from V and 5 bases from J; junction bases left unmatched: 6. General study findings and limits: Specificity for CMV antigens was confirmed in vitro for three of the CMV-associated chains.

Data came from immunoSEQ multiplex PCR; TCRdb stores just in-frame clones and leaves some out. Among 200,000 to 250,000 clones listed, just under 90% were seen once. As regards this clone: Its antigen is unidentified.

Sample: PBMCs. This receptor was taken from a man between 18 and 35 years old in good health and CMV-seronegative. The chain recombines TRBV28 with TRBJ2-5; TRBD1 agrees at 12 bases. CDR3 loop: CASSQGGQGAETQYF. The CDR3 DNA follows: TGTGCCAGCAGTCAGGGGGGACAGGGGGCGGAGACCCAGTACTTC.